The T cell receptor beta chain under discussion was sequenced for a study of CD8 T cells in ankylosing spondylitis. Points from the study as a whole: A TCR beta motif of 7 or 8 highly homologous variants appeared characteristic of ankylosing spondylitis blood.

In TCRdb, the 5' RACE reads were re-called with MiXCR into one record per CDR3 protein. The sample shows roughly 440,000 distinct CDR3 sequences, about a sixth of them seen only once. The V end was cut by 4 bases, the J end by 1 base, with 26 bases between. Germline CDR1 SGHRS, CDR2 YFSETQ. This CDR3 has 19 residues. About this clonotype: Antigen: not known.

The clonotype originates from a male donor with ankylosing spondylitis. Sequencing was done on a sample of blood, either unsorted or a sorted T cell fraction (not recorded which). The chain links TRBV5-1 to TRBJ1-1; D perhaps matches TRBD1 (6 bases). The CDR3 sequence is CASSPVQGSGGLSNTEAFF. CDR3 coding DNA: TGCGCCAGCAGCCCCGTCCAGGGGTCTGGAGGGTTGTCGAACACTGAAGCTTTCTTT.